Sequencing of this TCR beta chain was carried out in a study of blood T cell repertoires in COVID-19 (dated by TCRdb to the early 2020s). The study in broad terms: Collaborator samples came from the United States, Italy and Spain and covered acute and convalescent phases of COVID-19. Nearly every sample came with metadata listing a de-identified subject ID, COVID-19 status, age in years and sex. The prospective study material was composed of cDNA or gDNA derived from T cells, B-cell-depleted T cells, or PBMCs. The dataset comprised deeply sampled blood TCRbeta repertoires from subjects exposed to, actively infected with, or recovered from COVID-19. A freely available public database, intended as a resource for researchers studying the immune response to SARS-CoV-2, is where the repertoires were released. HLA class I and class II types, where available, came from metadata supplied by the sample provider rather than from assay-based typing. Samples came from the ongoing ImmuneRACE study (first 160 participants) plus 1,254 subjects from 6 global collaborators. Summary of the overall study and its limitations: How much clinical and demographic metadata was included differed by source and by participant, and the metadata was provided uncurated.

Collaborating institutions collected whole blood in K2EDTA tubes following their own protocols. Collaborator samples were shipped for TCRbeta analysis as frozen whole blood, isolated PBMCs, or DNA extracted from either sample type. The immunoSEQ Assay, a bias-controlled multiplex PCR, was used to amplify TCRbeta CDR3 regions from genomic DNA. Under the source paper's analysis protocol: The number of nucleated cells in each sample was estimated by amplification of reference gene primers within the assay. Sequence reads were collapsed and filtered to measure the absolute abundance of every unique TCRbeta CDR3 rearrangement. For each sample, productive Simpson clonality was calculated as the square root of Simpson's diversity index across productive rearrangements. The table comes from immuneACCESS by way of TCRdb, which keeps in-frame sequences with V and J called. Part of the clones is missing from these tables; in studies checked, under half for an unresolved V gene and the rest for unknown reasons. That table is the source of V, J and clone size, and D and trimming were worked out from the DNA. The sample table contains about 75,000 clones; only one count was recorded for 74% of them. The biggest ten clones account for 2% to 3% of the sample.

Points on this clone: What antigen it recognizes has not been identified. Base quality data are lacking; no much larger clone is found one base away.

From cysteine to phenylalanine, the CDR3 is 17 amino acids long. Only CDR3 DNA remains: 51 bases, in frame from the first base. CDR1 is given as LNHDA and CDR2 as SQIVND, both from the germline V gene (reference sequence). V is clipped by 4 bases and J by 2 bases, and the sequence between their germline boundaries is 20 bases long. The sequencing input was peripheral blood. This chain joins TRBV19 to TRBJ1-2, with the D gene call left open. The sequence was collected from a human donor with acute or convalescent COVID-19. The donor label of this sample is uncertain. Here is the DNA: TGTGCCAGTAGTAGAAATTGGGCCCTTCAGCCCAACTATGGCTACACCTTC. This translates into CASSRNWALQPNYGYTF.